The 2 T cell receptor beta chains listed next were all sequenced from one sample in a study of identical twins (TCRdb year 2016). The library relied on 5' RACE. TCRdb names Illumina HiSeq 2000 as the instrument used. The public reads were reanalyzed by TCRdb: fastp trimming at Q25, MiXCR alignment, in-frame beta chains only. One record per CDR3 amino acid sequence lists the most common genes and DNA. A total of hundreds of thousands of distinct CDR3 sequences appear in this sample, around 6.1% of them only once. The ten largest clones represent 1.5% to 2% of the sample. Source material: naive T cells sorted from blood. The sample's cell subset or site label is to be understood as: cells isolated with a human naive T-cell isolation kit. The receptors here all came from a man aged 18 to 30 in good health.

This clonotype was seen only a few times. This chain uses TRBV28 with TRBJ2-5, with 7 bases identical to TRBD1. Germline values: CDR1 MDHEN, CDR2 SYDVKM. V lost 6 bases to trimming and J lost 6 bases; unmatched junction nucleotides: 10. This CDR3 spans 14 amino acids. CDR3 in DNA: TGTGCCAGCAGCCTAAGAGGGGGCGGCAAGACCCAGTACTTC. Its protein product is CASSLRGGGKTQYF.

The CDR3, as DNA: TGTGCCAGCCTAAACTCCTACAATGAGCAGTTCTTC. It codes for CASLNSYNEQFF. The V gene is TRBV12-3 or TRBV12-4, the J gene TRBJ2-1; D is ambiguous. The CDR3 sequence is 12 residues long. The germline V and J ends were trimmed by 8 bases and 0 bases, with 5 bases remaining between them.